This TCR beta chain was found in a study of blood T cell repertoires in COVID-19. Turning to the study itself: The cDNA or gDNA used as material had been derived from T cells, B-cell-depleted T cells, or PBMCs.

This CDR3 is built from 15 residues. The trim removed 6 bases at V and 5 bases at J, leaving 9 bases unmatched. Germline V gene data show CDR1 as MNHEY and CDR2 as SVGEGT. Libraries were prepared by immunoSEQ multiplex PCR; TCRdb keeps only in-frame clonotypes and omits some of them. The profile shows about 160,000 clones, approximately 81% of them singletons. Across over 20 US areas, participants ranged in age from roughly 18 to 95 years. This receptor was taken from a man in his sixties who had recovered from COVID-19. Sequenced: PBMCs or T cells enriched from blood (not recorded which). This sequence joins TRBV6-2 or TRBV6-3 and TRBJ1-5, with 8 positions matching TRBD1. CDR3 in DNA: TGTGCCAGCAGCAACGGACAGGGACGATATCAGCCCCAGCATTTT. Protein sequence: CASSNGQGRYQPQHF.